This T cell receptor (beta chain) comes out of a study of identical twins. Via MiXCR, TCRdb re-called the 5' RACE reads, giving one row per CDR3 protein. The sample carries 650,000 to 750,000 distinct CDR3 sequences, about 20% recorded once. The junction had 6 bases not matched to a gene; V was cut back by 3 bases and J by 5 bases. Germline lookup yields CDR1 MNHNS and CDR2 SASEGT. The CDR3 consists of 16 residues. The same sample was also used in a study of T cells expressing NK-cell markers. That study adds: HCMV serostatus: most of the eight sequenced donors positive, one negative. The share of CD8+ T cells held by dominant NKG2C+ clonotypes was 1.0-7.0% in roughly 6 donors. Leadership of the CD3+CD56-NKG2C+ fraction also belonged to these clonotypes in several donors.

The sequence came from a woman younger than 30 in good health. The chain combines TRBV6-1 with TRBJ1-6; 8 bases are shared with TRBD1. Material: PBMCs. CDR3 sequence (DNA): TGTGCCAGCAGTGACGACAGGGGCTCGAATAATTCACCCCTCCACTTT. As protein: CASSDDRGSNNSPLHF.